This T cell receptor beta chain originates from a study of blood T cell repertoires in COVID-19. Sequencing used immunoSEQ multiplex PCR; TCRdb keeps in-frame clones, though not all of them. The table records 150,000 to 200,000 clones, 75% to 80% of them present only once. This CDR3 is built from 14 residues. With 6 bases removed from V and 6 bases from J, the gap between germline ends came to 16 bases. CDR1 MNHEY and CDR2 SMNVEV come from the germline V gene (reference sequence). What was sequenced was peripheral blood. This sequence originates from a woman aged 50 to 60 with active or convalescent COVID-19. The rearrangement uses TRBV27 and TRBJ2-3; weak D call: TRBD1 (6 bases). Written as DNA, the CDR3 is TGTGCCAGCAGGCCCCAGGGGTTGGGTGATACGCAGTATTTT. Amino acid sequence: CASRPQGLGDTQYF.